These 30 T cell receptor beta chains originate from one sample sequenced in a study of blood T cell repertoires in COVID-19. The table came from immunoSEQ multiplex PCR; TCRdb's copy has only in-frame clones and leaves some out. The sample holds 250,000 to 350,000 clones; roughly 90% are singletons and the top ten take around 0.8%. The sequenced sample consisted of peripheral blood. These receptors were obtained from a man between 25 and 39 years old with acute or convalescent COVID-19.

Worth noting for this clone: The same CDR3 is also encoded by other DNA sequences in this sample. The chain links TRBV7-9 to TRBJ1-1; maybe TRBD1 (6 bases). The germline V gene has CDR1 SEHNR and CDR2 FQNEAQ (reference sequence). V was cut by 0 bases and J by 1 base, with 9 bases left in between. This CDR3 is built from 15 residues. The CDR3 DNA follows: TGTGCCAGCAGCTTAGCGCAGGGGAGGAACACTGAAGCTTTCTTT. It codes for CASSLAQGRNTEAFF.

The CDR3 region is CASSLAPQGAADTQYF. DNA of the CDR3: TGTGCCAGCAGCTTAGCACCTCAGGGGGCGGCAGATACGCAGTATTTT. The rearrangement joins TRBV5-5 to TRBJ2-3; TRBD1 agrees at 8 bases. The CDR3 covers 16 residues. Trimming at V came to 2 bases and at J to 4 bases, leaving 9 bases not matched to a gene. Germline V gene lookup returns CDR1 SGHKS and CDR2 YYEKEE (reference sequence).

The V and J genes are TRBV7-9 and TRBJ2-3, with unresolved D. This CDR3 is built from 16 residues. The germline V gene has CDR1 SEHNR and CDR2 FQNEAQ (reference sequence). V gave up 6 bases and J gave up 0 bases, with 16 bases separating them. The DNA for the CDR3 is TGTGCCAGCAGGTTTGGCGGAGAGGATAGCACAGATACGCAGTATTTT. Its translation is CASRFGGEDSTDTQYF. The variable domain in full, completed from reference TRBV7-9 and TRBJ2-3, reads DTGVSQNPRHKITKRGQNVTFRCDPISEHNRLYWYRQTLGQGPEFLTYFQNEAQLEKSRLLSDRFSAERPKGSFSTLEIQRTEQGDSAMYLCASRFGGEDSTDTQYFGPGTRLTVL.

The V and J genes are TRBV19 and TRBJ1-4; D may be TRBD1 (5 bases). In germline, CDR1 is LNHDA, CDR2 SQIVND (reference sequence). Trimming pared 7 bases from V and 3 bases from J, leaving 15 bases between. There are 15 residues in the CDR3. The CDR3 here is CASTDMGGPNEKLFF. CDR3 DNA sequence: TGTGCCAGTACCGATATGGGGGGTCCTAATGAAAAACTGTTTTTT.

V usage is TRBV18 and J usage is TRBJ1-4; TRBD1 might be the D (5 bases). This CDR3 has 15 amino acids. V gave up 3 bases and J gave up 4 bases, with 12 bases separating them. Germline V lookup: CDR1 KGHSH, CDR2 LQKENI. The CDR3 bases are TGTGCCAGCTCACCCGTGGACATAAATAATGAAAAACTGTTTTTT. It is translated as CASSPVDINNEKLFF.

In DNA, the CDR3 is TGTGCCATCAGTGAGTCGGAGGTCACAGATACGCAGTATTTT. It encodes CAISESEVTDTQYF. The chain joins TRBV10-3 to TRBJ2-3; weak D call: TRBD2 (5 bases). The CDR3 sequence is 14 residues long. Trimming stripped 0 bases from V and 2 bases from J, with 6 bases between. Germline lookup yields CDR1 ENHRY and CDR2 SYGVKD.

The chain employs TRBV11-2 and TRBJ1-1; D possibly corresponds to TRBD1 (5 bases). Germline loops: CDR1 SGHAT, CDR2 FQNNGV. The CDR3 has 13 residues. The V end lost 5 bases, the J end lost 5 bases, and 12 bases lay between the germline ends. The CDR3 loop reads CASSPGEGTEAFF. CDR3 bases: TGTGCCAGCAGCCCCGGGGAGGGGACTGAAGCTTTCTTT.

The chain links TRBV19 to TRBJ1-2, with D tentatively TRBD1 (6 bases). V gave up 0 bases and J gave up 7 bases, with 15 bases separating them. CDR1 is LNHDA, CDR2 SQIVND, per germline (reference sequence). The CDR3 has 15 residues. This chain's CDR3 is CASSIEPGTSIGYTF. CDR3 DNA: TGTGCCAGTAGTATAGAGCCTGGGACATCAATTGGCTACACCTTC.

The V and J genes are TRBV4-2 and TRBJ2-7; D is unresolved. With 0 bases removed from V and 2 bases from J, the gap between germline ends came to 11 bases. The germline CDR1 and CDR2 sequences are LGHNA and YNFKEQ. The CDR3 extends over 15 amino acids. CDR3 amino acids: CASSQDQTRTYEQYF. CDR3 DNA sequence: TGTGCCAGCAGCCAAGATCAGACTCGGACCTACGAGCAGTACTTC.

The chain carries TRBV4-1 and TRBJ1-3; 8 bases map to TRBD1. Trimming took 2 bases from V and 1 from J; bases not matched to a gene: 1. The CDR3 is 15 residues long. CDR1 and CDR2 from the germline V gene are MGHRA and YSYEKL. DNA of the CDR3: TGCGCCAGCAGCCAACGGACAGGGTCTGGAAACACCATATATTTT. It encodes CASSQRTGSGNTIYF.

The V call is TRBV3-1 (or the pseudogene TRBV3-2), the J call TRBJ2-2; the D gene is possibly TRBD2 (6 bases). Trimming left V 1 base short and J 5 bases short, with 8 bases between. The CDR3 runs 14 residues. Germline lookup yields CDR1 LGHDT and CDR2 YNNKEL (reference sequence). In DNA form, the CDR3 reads TGTGCCAGCAGCCAAGCGGGGGTAACCGGGGAGCTGTTTTTT. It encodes CASSQAGVTGELFF.

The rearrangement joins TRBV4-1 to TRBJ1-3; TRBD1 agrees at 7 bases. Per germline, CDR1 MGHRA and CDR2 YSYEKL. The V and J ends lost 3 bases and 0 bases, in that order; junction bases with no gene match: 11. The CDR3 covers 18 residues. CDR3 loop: CASSHKGTATYSGNTIYF. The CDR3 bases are TGCGCCAGCAGCCATAAAGGGACAGCCACGTACTCTGGAAACACCATATATTTT.

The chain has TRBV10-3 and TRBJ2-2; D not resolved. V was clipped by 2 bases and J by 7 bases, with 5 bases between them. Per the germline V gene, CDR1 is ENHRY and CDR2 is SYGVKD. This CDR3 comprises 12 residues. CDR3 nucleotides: TGTGCCATCAGTGAGGCGGTCGGGGAGCTGTTTTTT. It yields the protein CAISEAVGELFF.

The CDR3: CASRPGVNYEQYF. CDR3 in DNA: TGTGCCAGCAGGCCCGGGGTAAACTACGAGCAGTACTTC. This chain uses TRBV6-5 with TRBJ2-7, with D possibly matching TRBD2 (5 bases). Trimming removed 6 bases at V and 3 bases at J, with 12 bases between. This CDR3 is built from 13 residues. The germline V gene has CDR1 MNHEY and CDR2 SVGAGI.

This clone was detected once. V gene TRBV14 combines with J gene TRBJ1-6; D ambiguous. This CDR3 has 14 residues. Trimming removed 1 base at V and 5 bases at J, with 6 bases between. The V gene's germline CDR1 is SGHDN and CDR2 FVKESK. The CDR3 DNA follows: TGTGCCAGCAGCCAAGGAGGGAATAATTCACCCCTCCACTTT. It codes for CASSQGGNNSPLHF.

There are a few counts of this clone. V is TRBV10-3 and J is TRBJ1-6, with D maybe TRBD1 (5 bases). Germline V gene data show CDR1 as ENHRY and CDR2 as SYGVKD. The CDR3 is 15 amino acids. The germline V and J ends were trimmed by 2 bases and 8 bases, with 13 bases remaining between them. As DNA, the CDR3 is TGTGCCATCAGTGAGAGGACACCGTGGGATTCACCCCTCCACTTT. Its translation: CAISERTPWDSPLHF.

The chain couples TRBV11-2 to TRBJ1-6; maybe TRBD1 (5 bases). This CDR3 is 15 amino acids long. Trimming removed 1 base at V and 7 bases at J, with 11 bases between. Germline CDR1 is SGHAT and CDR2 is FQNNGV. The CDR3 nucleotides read TGTGCCAGCAGCTTAGGGGGACTATTGAATTCACCCCTCCACTTT. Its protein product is CASSLGGLLNSPLHF.

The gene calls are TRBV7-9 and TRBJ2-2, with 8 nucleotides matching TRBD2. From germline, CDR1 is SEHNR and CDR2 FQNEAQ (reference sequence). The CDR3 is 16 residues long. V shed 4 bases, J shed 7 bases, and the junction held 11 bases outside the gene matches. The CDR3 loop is CASSYPTGTSGGELFF. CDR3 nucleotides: TGTGCCAGCAGCTACCCCACCGGGACTAGTGGCGGGGAGCTGTTTTTT.

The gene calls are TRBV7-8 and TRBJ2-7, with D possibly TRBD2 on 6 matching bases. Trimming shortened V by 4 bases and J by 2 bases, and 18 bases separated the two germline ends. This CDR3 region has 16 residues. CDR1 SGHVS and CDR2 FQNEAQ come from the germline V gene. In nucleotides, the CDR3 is TGTGCCAGCAGCTACGGGAGTAGCACAGACCCCTACGAGCAGTACTTC. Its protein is CASSYGSSTDPYEQYF.

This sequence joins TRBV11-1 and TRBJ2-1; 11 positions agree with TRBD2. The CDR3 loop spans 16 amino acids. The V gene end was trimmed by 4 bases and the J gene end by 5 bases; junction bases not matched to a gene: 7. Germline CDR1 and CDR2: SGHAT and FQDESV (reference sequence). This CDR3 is CASSSLAGGPHNEQFF. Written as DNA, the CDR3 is TGTGCCAGCAGCTCCTTAGCGGGAGGGCCGCACAATGAGCAGTTCTTC.

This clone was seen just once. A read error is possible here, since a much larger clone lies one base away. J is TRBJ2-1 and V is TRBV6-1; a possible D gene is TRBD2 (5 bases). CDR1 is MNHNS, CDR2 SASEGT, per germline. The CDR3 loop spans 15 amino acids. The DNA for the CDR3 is TGTGCCGGCAGTGAAGTAGGTCTCCCCAGCGGTGAGCAGTTCTTC. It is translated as CAGSEVGLPSGEQFF.

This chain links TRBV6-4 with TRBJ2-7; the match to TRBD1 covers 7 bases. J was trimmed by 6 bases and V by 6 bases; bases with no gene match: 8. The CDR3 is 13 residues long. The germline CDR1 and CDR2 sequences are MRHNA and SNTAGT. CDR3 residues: CASSLDRQAEQYF. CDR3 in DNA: TGTGCCAGCAGCCTGGACAGGCAAGCCGAGCAGTACTTC.

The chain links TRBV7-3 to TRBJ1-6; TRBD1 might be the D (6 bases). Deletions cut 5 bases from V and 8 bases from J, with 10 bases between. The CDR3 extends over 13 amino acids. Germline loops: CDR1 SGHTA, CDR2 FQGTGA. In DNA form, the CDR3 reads TGTGCCAGCAGCAACCACAGGGATTCACCCCTCCACTTT. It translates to CASSNHRDSPLHF.

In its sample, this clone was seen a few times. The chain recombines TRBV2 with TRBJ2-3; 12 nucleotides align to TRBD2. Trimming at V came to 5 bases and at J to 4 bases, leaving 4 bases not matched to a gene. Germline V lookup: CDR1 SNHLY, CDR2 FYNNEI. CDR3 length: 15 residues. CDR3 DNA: TGTGCCAGCAGTCCCCGGACTAGCGGGGCAGATACGCAGTATTTT. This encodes CASSPRTSGADTQYF.

CDR3: CASSQVGLASNEQFF. DNA for the CDR3: TGTGCCAGCAGCCAAGTCGGGCTAGCGAGTAATGAGCAGTTCTTC. V is TRBV3-1 (or the pseudogene TRBV3-2) and J is TRBJ2-1; tentatively, D is TRBD2 (6 bases). The CDR3 consists of 15 residues. Germline assignment: CDR1 LGHDT and CDR2 YNNKEL (reference sequence). Trimming removed 1 base at V and 7 bases at J, with 14 bases between.

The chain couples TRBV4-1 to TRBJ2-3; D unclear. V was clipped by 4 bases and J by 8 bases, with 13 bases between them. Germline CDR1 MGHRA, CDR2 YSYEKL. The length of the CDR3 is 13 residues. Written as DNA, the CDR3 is TGCGCCAGCAGCCTGACTGAAATAGGTACGCAGTATTTT. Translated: CASSLTEIGTQYF.

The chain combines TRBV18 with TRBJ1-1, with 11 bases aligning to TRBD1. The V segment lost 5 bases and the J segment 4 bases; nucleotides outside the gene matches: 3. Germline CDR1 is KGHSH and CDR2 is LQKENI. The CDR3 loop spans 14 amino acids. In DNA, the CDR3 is TGTGCCAGCTCAGCGGGACAGGGGGTCACTGAAGCTTTCTTT. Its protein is CASSAGQGVTEAFF.

The CDR3 DNA sequence: TGTGCCAGCAGCGACGTTAGGACAGCCAATCAGCCCCAGCATTTT. This translates into CASSDVRTANQPQHF. The chain combines TRBV7-8 with TRBJ1-5; D is possibly TRBD1 (6 bases). This CDR3 contains 15 residues. The V gene's germline CDR1 is SGHVS and CDR2 FQNEAQ. V dropped 5 bases and J dropped 3 bases, with 14 bases sitting between them.

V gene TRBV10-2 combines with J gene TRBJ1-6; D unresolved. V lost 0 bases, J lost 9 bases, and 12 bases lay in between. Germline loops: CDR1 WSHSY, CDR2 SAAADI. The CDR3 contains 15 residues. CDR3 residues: CASSESFLSPSPLHF. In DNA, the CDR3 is TGCGCCAGCAGTGAGTCCTTTCTAAGTCCTTCACCCCTCCACTTT.

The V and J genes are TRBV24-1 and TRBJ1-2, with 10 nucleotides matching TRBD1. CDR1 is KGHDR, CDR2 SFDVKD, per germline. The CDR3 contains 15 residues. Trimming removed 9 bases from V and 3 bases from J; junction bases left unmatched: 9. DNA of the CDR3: TGTGCCACCCCGGGACAGGGGTCCCAGGACTATGGCTACACCTTC. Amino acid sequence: CATPGQGSQDYGYTF.